Listed below are T cell receptor beta chains from one sample, sequenced in a study of shared clonotypes between healthy human individuals. Libraries were prepared by immunoSEQ multiplex PCR; TCRdb keeps only in-frame clonotypes and omits some of them. The sample has roughly 2.5 million clones, around nine tenths seen once. Sequences were obtained from naive CD4+ T cells sorted from blood. Every receptor here comes from a man aged 18 to 29 in good health. Both conserved end residues are trimmed from each CDR3. Each record gives: J gene, V gene, CDR3 protein.

j_call: TRBJ2-3; v_call: TRBV7-8; cdr3_aa: ASRTGGTDTQY
j_call: TRBJ2-3; v_call: TRBV6-5; cdr3_aa: ASSSPGIVEDTQY
j_call: TRBJ1-5; v_call: TRBV5-4; cdr3_aa: ASSPLGQKKGGNQPQH
j_call: TRBJ2-1; v_call: TRBV10-1; cdr3_aa: ASSGDRAGEQF
j_call: TRBJ2-7; v_call: TRBV2; cdr3_aa: ASRGQGPYEQY
j_call: TRBJ2-7; v_call: TRBV14; cdr3_aa: ASSPRLAGAGEQY
j_call: TRBJ2-7; v_call: TRBV5-1; cdr3_aa: ASSFTSGGSYEQY
j_call: TRBJ1-1; v_call: TRBV19; cdr3_aa: ASSMLRNTEAF
j_call: TRBJ2-2; v_call: TRBV19; cdr3_aa: ARPGQGGGELF
j_call: TRBJ2-5; v_call: TRBV9; cdr3_aa: ASSPSSRLAGSETQY
j_call: TRBJ2-1; v_call: TRBV27; cdr3_aa: ASSLLRATYNEQF
j_call: TRBJ1-5; v_call: TRBV6-1; cdr3_aa: ASSFLGDSNQPQH
j_call: TRBJ2-3; v_call: TRBV5-6; cdr3_aa: ASSITGNTQY
j_call: TRBJ2-2; v_call: TRBV11-2; cdr3_aa: ASSPATATGELF
j_call: TRBJ1-2; v_call: TRBV6-1; cdr3_aa: ASRGDVNGYT
j_call: TRBJ1-4; v_call: TRBV27; cdr3_aa: ASSLRGAEKLF
j_call: TRBJ2-3; v_call: TRBV9; cdr3_aa: ASSVIAASTDTQY
j_call: TRBJ1-2; v_call: TRBV30; cdr3_aa: AWRQNRGPAGYT
j_call: TRBJ1-3; v_call: TRBV11-2; cdr3_aa: ASSLLGGGSTIY
j_call: TRBJ2-3; v_call: TRBV5-1; cdr3_aa: ASSLGGLAGVIDTQY
j_call: TRBJ2-7; v_call: TRBV18; cdr3_aa: ASSPYPGHDNEQY
j_call: TRBJ1-4; v_call: TRBV6-4; cdr3_aa: ASSWSGAAGEKLF
j_call: TRBJ2-5; v_call: TRBV20-1; cdr3_aa: SANNQETQY
j_call: TRBJ2-4; v_call: TRBV4-1; cdr3_aa: ASSQANQGGRDIQY
j_call: TRBJ2-1; v_call: TRBV2; cdr3_aa: ASIEEINEQF
j_call: TRBJ1-1; v_call: TRBV5-6; cdr3_aa: ASSLGAGGTFY
j_call: TRBJ2-5; v_call: TRBV10-2; cdr3_aa: ASSESGGQETQY
j_call: TRBJ1-1; v_call: TRBV2; cdr3_aa: ASSEQRGTEAF
j_call: TRBJ2-1; v_call: TRBV4-3; cdr3_aa: ASSFGLATHNEQF
j_call: TRBJ2-1; v_call: TRBV19; cdr3_aa: ASSMNRDRVYNEQF
j_call: TRBJ2-1; v_call: TRBV27; cdr3_aa: ASRHWDEQF
j_call: TRBJ1-3; v_call: TRBV30; cdr3_aa: AWSNNQYSGNTIY
j_call: TRBJ2-1; v_call: TRBV10-2; cdr3_aa: ASSDIADNYNEQF
j_call: TRBJ2-6; v_call: TRBV19; cdr3_aa: ASTLGGSGANVLT
j_call: TRBJ2-5; v_call: TRBV6-5; cdr3_aa: ASSGTRHQETQY
j_call: TRBJ2-7; v_call: TRBV11-2; cdr3_aa: ASSFGLAGGEQY
j_call: TRBJ1-3; v_call: TRBV6-1; cdr3_aa: ATQRDRGDTIY
j_call: TRBJ2-5; v_call: TRBV19; cdr3_aa: ASSIRRGETQY
j_call: TRBJ2-2; v_call: TRBV4-3; cdr3_aa: ASSQDRGATGELF
j_call: TRBJ2-4; v_call: TRBV28; cdr3_aa: ASSRPSGGNIQY
j_call: TRBJ2-5; v_call: TRBV19; cdr3_aa: ASSLSPSETQY
j_call: TRBJ2-7; v_call: TRBV10-3; cdr3_aa: AISAGTDYEQY
j_call: TRBJ2-1; v_call: TRBV11-3; cdr3_aa: ASRDGRAGNEQF
j_call: TRBJ2-7; v_call: TRBV18; cdr3_aa: ASSPSTGPYEQY
j_call: TRBJ2-1; v_call: TRBV6-1; cdr3_aa: ASSGLAGRYNEQF
j_call: TRBJ1-1; v_call: TRBV7-9; cdr3_aa: GGDSRTEAF
j_call: TRBJ2-7; v_call: TRBV18; cdr3_aa: ASSRGGNIQVFEQY
j_call: TRBJ2-2; v_call: TRBV6-5; cdr3_aa: ASSPGGLGGELF
j_call: TRBJ1-6; v_call: TRBV7-4; cdr3_aa: ASSLVGGGFANSPLH
j_call: TRBJ1-6; v_call: TRBV27; cdr3_aa: ASSSRQSYNSPLH
j_call: TRBJ1-5; v_call: TRBV29-1; cdr3_aa: SVSVGSNQPQH
j_call: TRBJ2-2; v_call: TRBV5-1; cdr3_aa: ASSPAANTGELF
j_call: TRBJ1-1; v_call: TRBV19; cdr3_aa: ASSIGTGRMNTEAF